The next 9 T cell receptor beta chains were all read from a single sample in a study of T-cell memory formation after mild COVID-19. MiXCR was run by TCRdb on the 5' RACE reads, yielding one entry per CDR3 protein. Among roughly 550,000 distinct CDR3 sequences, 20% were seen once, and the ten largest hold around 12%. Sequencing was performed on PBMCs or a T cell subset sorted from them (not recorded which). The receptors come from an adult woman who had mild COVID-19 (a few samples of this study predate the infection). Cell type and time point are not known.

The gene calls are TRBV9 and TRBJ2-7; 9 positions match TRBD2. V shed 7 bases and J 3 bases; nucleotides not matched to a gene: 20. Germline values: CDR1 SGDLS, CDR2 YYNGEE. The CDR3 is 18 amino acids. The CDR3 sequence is CASGGTGTSTNPRYEQYF. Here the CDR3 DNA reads TGTGCCAGCGGGGGGACCGGGACTAGCACAAATCCGCGCTACGAGCAGTACTTC.

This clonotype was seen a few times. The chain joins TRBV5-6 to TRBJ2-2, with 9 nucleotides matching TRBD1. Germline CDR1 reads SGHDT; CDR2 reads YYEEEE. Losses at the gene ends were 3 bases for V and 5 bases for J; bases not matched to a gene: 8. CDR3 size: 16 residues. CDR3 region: CASSSGDRALTGELFF. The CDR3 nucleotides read TGTGCCAGCAGCTCAGGGGACAGGGCCTTAACCGGGGAGCTGTTTTTT. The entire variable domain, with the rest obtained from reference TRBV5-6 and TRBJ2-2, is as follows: DAGVTQSPTHLIKTRGQQVTLRCSPKSGHDTVSWYQQALGQGPQFIFQYYEEEERQRGNFPDRFSGHQFPNYSSELNVNALLLGDSALYLCASSSGDRALTGELFFGEGSRLTVL.

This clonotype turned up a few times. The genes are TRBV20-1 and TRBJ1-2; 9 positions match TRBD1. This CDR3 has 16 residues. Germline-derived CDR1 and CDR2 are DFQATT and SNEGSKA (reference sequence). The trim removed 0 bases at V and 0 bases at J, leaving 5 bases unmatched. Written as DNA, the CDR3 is TGCAGTGCTAGAGATCCCGGGACAGGGACTAACTATGGCTACACCTTC. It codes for CSARDPGTGTNYGYTF.

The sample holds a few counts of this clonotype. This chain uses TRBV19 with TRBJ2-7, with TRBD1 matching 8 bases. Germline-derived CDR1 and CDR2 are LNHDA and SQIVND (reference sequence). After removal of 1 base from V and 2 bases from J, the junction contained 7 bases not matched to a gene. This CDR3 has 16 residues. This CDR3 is CASSIVGTGPTYEQYF. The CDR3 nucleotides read TGTGCCAGTAGTATAGTCGGGACAGGTCCCACCTACGAGCAGTACTTC.

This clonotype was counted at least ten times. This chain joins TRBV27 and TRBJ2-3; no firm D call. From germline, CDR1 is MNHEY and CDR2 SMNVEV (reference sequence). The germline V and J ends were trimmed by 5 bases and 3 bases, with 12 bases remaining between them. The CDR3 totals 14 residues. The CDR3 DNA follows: TGTGCCAGCAGTCGAATCCAGTATACAGATACGCAGTATTTT. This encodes CASSRIQYTDTQYF.

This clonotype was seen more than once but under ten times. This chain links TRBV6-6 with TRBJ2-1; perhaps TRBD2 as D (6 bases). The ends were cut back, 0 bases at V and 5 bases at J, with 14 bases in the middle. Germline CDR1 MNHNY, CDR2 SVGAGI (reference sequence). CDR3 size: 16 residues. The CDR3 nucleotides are TGTGCCAGCAGTTACTCGAGAGGGCGGGGACACAATGAGCAGTTCTTC. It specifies CASSYSRGRGHNEQFF.

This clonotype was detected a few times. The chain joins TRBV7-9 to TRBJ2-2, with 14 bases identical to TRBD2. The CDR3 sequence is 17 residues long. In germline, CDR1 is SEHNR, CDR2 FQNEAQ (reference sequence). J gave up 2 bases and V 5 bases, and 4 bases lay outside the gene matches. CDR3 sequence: CASSPGLAGVNTGELFF. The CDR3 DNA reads TGTGCCAGCAGCCCGGGACTAGCGGGAGTCAACACCGGGGAGCTGTTTTTT.

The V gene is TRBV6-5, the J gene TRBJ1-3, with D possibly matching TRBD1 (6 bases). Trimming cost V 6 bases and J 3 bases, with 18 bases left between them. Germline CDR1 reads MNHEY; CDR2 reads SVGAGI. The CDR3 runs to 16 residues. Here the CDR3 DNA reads TGTGCCAGCAGATCCCCGACCGGGGGCAGTGGAAACACCATATATTTT. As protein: CASRSPTGGSGNTIYF.

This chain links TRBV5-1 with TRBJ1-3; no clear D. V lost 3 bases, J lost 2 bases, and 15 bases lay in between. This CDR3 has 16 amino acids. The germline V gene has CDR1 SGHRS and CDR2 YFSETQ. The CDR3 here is CASSSTSTTTGNTIYF. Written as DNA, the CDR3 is TGCGCCAGCAGCTCCACGTCCACGACGACTGGAAACACCATATATTTT.